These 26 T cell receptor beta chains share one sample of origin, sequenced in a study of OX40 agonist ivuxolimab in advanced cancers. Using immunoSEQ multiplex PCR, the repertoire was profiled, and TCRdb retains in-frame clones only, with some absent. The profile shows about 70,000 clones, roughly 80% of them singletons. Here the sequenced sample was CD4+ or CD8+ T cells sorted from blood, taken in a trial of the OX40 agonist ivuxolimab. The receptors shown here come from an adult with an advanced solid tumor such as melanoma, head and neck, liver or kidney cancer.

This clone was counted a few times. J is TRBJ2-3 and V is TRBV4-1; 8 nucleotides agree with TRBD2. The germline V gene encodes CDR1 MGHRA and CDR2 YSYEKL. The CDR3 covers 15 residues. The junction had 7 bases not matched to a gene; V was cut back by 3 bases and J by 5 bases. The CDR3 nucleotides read TGCGCCAGCAGCCACCACGGACTAGCAGTAGATACGCAGTATTTT. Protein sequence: CASSHHGLAVDTQYF.

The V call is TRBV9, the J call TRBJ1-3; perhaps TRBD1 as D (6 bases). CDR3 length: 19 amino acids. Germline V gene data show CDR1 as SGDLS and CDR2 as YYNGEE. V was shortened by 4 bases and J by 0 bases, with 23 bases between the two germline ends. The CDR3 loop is CASSPNVVQGFSSGNTIYF. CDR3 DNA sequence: TGTGCCAGCAGCCCCAATGTCGTCCAGGGGTTTTCCTCTGGAAACACCATATATTTT.

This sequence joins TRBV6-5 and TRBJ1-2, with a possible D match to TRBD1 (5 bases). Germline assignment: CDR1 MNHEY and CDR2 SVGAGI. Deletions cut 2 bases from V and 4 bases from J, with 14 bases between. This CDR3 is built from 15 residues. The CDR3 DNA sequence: TGTGCCAGCAGTTACCAACCCAGGGATTCCTATGGCTACACCTTC. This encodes CASSYQPRDSYGYTF.

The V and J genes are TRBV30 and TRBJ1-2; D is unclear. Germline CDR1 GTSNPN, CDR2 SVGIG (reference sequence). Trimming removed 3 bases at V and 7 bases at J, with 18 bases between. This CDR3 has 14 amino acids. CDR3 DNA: TGTGCCTGGAGGAGCCGGCCGAGGGTCGGTGGCTACACCTTC. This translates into CAWRSRPRVGGYTF.

The CDR3 reads CASGLMGRAGTGELFF. CDR3 DNA sequence: TGTGCCAGCGGTCTGATGGGGAGGGCTGGCACCGGGGAGCTGTTTTTT. The chain is built from TRBV28 and TRBJ2-2, with 7 bases matching TRBD2. Unmatched junction bases numbered 13, after V lost 8 bases and J lost 4 bases. From germline, CDR1 is MDHEN and CDR2 SYDVKM. The CDR3 contains 16 residues.

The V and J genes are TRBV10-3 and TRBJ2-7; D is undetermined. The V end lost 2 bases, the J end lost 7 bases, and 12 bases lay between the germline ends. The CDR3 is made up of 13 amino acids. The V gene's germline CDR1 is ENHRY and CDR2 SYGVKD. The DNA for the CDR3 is TGTGCCATCAGTGAGACGACCGACCGGGAGCAGTACTTC. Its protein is CAISETTDREQYF.

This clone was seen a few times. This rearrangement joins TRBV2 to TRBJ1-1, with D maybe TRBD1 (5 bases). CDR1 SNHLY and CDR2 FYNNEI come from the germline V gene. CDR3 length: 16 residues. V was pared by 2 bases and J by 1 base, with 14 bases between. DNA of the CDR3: TGTGCCAGCAGTGAAAGGCAGGGACGGGAGAACACTGAAGCTTTCTTT. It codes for CASSERQGRENTEAFF.

The CDR3 sequence: CAWSVSKLGETQYF. The CDR3, as DNA: TGTGCCTGGAGTGTATCTAAGCTTGGGGAGACCCAGTACTTC. The chain recombines TRBV30 with TRBJ2-5; D uncertain. The CDR3 extends over 14 amino acids. V dropped 0 bases and J dropped 5 bases, with 13 bases sitting between them. Germline-derived CDR1 and CDR2 are GTSNPN and SVGIG (reference sequence).

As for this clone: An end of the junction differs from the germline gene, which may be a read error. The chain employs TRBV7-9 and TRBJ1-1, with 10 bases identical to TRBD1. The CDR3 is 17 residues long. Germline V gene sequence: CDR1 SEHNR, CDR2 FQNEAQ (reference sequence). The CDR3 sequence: CASSLAYTERSTGGLSF. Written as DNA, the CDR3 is TGTGCCAGCAGCTTAGCGTATACGGAGCGGTCGACAGGGGGCCTCTCCTTT.

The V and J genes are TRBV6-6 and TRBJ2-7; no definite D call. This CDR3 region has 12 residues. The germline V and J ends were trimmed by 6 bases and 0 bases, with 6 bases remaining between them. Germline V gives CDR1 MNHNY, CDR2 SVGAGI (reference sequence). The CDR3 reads CASSLSSYEQYF. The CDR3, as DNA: TGTGCCAGCAGCCTAAGCTCCTACGAGCAGTACTTC.

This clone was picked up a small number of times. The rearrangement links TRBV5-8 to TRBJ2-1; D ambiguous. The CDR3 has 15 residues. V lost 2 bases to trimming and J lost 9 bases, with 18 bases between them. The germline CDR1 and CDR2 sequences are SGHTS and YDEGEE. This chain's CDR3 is CASSFYRVEVSEQFF. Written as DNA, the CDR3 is TGTGCCAGCAGCTTTTATAGGGTAGAAGTTAGTGAGCAGTTCTTC.

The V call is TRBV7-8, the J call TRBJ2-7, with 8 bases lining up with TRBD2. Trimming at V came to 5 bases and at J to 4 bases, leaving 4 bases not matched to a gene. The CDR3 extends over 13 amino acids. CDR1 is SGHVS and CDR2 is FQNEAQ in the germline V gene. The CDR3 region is CASSKGGGYEQYV. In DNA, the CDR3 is TGTGCCAGCAGCAAGGGCGGGGGGTACGAGCAGTACGTC.

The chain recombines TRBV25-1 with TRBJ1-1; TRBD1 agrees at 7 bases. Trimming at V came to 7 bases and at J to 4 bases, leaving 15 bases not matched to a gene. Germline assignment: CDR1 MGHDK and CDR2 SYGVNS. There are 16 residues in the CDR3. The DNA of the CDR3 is TGTGCCAGCAACATCTTTCGACAGGGAGAGTGCACTGAAGCTTTCTTT. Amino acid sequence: CASNIFRQGECTEAFF.

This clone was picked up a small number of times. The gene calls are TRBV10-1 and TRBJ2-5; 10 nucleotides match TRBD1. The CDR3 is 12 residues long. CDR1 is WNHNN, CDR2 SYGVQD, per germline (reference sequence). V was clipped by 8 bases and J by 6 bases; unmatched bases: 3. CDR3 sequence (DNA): TGCGCCAGCGGGACAGGGGAAAAGACCCAGTACTTC. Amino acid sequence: CASGTGEKTQYF.

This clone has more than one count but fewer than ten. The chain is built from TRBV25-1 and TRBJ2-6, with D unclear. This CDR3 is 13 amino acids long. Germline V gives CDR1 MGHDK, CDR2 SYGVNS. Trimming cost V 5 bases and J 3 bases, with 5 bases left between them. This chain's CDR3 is CASSWGGANVLTF. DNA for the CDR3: TGTGCCAGCAGTTGGGGTGGGGCCAACGTCCTGACTTTC.

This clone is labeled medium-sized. The CDR3 is CASSKGSGQGADLFF. The CDR3 DNA follows: TGCGCCAGCAGCAAGGGAAGTGGACAGGGGGCCGACCTGTTTTTT. The chain has TRBV4-1 and TRBJ1-4, with 11 bases fitting TRBD1. This CDR3 spans 15 amino acids. Trimming took 5 bases from V and 14 from J; bases not matched to a gene: 13. Germline V lookup: CDR1 MGHRA, CDR2 YSYEKL.

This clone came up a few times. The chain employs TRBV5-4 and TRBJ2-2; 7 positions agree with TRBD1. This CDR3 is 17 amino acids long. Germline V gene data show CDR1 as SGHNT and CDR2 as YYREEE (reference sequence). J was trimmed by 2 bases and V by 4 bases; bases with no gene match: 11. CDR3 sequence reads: CASSLPRGTVNTGELFF. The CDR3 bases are TGTGCCAGCAGCCTACCAAGGGGGACAGTCAACACCGGGGAGCTGTTTTTT.

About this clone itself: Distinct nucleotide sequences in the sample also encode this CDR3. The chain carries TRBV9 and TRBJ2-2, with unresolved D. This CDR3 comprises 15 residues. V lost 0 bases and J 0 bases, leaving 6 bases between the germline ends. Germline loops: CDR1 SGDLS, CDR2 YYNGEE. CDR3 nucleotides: TGTGCCAGCAGCGTAGGCACAGCGAACACCGGGGAGCTGTTTTTT. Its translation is CASSVGTANTGELFF.

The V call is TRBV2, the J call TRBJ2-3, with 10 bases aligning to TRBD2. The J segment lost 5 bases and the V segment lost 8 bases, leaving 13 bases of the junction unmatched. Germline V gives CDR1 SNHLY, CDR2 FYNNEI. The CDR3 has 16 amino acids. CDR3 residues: CASGSASGSLVDTQYF. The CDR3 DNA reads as TGTGCCAGCGGGTCCGCTAGCGGGAGCCTGGTAGATACGCAGTATTTT.

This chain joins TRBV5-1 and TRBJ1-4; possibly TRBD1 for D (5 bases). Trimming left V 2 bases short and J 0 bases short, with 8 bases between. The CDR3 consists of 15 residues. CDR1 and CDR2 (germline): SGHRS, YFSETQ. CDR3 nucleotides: TGCGCCAGCAGCTTAACGGGGGCAACTAATGAAAAACTGTTTTTT. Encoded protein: CASSLTGATNEKLFF. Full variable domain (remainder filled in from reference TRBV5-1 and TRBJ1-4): KAGVTQTPRYLIKTRGQQVTLSCSPISGHRSVSWYQQTPGQGLQFLFEYFSETQRNKGNFPGRFSGRQFSNSRSEMNVSTLELGDSALYLCASSLTGATNEKLFFGSGTQLSVL.

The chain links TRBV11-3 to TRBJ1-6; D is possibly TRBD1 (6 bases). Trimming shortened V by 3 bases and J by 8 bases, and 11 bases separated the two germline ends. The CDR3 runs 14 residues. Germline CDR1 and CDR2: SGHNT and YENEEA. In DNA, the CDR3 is TGTGCCAGCAGCTTTGGGGGGCGAGATTCACCCCTCCACTTT. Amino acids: CASSFGGRDSPLHF.

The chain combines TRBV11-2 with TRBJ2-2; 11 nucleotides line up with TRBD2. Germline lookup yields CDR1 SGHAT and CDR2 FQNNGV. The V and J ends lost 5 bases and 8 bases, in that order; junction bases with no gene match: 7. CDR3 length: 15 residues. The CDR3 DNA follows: TGTGCCAGCAGCCCCACTAGCGGGAGTAAGGGGGAGCTGTTTTTT. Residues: CASSPTSGSKGELFF.

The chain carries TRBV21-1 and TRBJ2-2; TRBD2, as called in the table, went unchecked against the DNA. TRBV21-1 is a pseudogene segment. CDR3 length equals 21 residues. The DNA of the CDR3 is TGTGCCAGCAGCAAACCCCAAGGGGGAACCCTAGCGGGGGATTTTCCCGGGGAGCTGTTTTTT. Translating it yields CASSKPQGGTLAGDFPGELFF.

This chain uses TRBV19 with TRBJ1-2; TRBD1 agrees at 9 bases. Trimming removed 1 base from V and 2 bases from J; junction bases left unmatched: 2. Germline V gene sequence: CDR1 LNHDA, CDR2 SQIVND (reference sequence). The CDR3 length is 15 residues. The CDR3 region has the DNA TGTGCCAGTAGTATAGGGACAGGGGCCAACTATGGCTACACCTTC. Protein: CASSIGTGANYGYTF.

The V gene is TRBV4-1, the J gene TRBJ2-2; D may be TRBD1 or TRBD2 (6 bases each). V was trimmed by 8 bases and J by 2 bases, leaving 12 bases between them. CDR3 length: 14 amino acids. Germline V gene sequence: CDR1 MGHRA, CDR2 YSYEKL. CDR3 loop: CASSWGANTGELFF. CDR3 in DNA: TGCGCCAGCTCCTGGGGGGCCAACACCGGGGAGCTGTTTTTT.

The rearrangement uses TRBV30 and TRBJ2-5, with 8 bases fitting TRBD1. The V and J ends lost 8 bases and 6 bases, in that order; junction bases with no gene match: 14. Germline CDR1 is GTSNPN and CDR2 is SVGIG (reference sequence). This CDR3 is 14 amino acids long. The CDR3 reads CALTTGGRVQTQYF. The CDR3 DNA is TGTGCCCTAACTACAGGGGGACGCGTCCAGACCCAGTACTTC.